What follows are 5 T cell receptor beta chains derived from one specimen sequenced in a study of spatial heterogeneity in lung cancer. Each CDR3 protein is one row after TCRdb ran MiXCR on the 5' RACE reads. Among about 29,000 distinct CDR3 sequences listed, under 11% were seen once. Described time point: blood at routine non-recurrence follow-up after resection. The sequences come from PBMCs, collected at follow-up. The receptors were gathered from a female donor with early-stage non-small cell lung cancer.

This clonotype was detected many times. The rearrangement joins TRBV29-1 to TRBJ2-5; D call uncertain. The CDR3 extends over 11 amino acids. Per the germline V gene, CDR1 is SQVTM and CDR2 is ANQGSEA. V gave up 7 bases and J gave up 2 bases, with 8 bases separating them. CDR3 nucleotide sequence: TGCAGCGAGAGGTCACAAGAGACCCAGTACTTC. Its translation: CSERSQETQYF.

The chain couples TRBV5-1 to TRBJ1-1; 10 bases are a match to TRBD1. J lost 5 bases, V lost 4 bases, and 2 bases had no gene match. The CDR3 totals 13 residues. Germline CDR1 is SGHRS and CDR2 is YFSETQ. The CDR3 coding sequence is TGCGCCAGCAGCGCGGGACAGGGGACTGAAGCTTTCTTT. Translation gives CASSAGQGTEAFF.

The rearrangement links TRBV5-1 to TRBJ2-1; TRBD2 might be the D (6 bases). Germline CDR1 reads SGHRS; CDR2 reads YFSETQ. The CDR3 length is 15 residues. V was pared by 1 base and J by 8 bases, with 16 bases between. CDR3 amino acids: CASSLYGREAYEQFF. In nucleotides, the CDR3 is TGCGCCAGCAGCTTGTACGGCAGGGAGGCCTATGAGCAGTTCTTC.

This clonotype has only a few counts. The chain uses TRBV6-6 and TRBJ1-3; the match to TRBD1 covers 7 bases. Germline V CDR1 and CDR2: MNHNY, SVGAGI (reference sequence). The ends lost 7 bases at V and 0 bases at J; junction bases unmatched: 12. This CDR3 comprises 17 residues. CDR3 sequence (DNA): TGTGCCAGCACCTTCACCCCGGGACAGATCTCTGGAAACACCATATATTTT. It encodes CASTFTPGQISGNTIYF.

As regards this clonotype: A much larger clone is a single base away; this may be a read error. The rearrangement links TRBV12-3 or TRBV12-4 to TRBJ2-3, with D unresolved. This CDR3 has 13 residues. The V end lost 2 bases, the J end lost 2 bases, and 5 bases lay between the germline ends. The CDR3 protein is CASSLPATDTQYF. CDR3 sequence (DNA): TGTGCCAGCAGTTTACCGGCCACAGATACGCAGTATTTT.